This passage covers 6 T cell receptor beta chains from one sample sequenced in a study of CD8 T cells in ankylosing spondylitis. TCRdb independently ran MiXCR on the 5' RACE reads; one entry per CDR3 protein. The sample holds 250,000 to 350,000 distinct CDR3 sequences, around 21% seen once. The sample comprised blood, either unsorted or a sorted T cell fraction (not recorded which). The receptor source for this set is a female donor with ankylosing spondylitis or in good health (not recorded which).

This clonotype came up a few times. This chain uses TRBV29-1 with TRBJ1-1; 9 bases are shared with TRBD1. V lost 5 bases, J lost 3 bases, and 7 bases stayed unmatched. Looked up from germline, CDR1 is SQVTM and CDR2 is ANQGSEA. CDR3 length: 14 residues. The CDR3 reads CSVKQGARYTEAFF. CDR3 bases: TGCAGCGTTAAACAGGGGGCTCGGTACACTGAAGCTTTCTTT. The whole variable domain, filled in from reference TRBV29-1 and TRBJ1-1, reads SAVISQKPSRDICQRGTSLTIQCQVDSQVTMMFWYRQQPGQSLTLIATANQGSEATYESGFVIDKFPISRPNLTFSTLTVSNMSPEDSSIYLCSVKQGARYTEAFFGQGTRLTVV.

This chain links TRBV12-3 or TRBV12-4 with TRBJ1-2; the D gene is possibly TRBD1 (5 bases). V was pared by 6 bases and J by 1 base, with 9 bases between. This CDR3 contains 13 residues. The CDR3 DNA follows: TGTGCCAGCAGCCAGGGATTTAACTATGGCTACACCTTC. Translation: CASSQGFNYGYTF.

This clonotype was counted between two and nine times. CDR3: CASSLLQMNTEAFF. For the CDR3, the DNA is TGCGCCAGCAGCTTGCTCCAAATGAACACTGAAGCTTTCTTT. The chain recombines TRBV5-1 with TRBJ1-1; no clear D gene. V was trimmed by 1 base and J by 0 bases, leaving 7 bases between them. The CDR3 consists of 14 residues. Germline CDR1 and CDR2: SGHRS and YFSETQ.

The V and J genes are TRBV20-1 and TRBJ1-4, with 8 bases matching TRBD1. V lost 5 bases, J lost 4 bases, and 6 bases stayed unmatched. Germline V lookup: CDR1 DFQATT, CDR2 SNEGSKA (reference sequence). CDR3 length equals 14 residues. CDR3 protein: CSAPTGVLNEKLFF. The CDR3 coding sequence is TGCAGTGCTCCGACAGGGGTGCTTAATGAAAAACTGTTTTTT.

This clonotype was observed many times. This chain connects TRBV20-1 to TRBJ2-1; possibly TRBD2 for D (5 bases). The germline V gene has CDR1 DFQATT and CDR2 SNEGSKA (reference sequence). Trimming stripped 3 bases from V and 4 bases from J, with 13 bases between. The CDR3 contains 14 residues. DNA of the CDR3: TGCAGTGCTAGTCGGCTAGCCTTATACAATGAGCAGTTCTTC. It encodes CSASRLALYNEQFF.

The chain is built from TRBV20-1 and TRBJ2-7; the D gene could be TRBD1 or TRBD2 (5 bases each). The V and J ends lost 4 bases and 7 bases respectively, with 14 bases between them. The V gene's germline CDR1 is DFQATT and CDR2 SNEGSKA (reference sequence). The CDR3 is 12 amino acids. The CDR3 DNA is TGCAGTGCTACCGGGGCCCCGGAGGAGCAGTACTTC. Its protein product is CSATGAPEEQYF.